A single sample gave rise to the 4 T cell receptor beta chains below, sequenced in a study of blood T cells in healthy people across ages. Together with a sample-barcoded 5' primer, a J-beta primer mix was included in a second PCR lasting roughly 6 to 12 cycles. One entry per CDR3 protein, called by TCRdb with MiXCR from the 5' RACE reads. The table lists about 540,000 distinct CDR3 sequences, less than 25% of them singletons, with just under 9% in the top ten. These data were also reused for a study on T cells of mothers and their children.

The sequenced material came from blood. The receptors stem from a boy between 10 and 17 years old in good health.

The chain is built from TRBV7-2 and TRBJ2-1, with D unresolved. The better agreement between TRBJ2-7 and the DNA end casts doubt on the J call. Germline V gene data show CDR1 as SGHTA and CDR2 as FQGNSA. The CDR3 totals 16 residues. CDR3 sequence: CASSLALPPRTYEQYF. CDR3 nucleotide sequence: TGTGCCAGCAGCTTAGCCCTACCTCCTAGAACCTACGAGCAGTACTTC.

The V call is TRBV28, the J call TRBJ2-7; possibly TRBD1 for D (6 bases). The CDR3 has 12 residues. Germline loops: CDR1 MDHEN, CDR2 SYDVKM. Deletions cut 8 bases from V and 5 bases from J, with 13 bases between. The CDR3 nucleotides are TGTGCCAGCGTGGGGACAAGGAACGAGCAGTACTTC. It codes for CASVGTRNEQYF.

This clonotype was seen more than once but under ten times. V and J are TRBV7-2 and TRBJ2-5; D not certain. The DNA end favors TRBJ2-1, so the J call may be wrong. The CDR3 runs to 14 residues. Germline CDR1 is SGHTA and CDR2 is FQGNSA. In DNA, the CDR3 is TGTGCCAGCAGCTTAGCTGTTGGCAACAATGAGCAGTTCTTC. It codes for CASSLAVGNNEQFF.

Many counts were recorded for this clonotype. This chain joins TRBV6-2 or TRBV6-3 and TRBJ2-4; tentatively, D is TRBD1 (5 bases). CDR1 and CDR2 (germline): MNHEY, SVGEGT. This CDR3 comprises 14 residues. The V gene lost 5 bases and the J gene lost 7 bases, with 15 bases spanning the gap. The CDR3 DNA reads TGTGCCAGCAGTACCTTGGACAACTGGAACATTCAGTACTTC. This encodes CASSTLDNWNIQYF.